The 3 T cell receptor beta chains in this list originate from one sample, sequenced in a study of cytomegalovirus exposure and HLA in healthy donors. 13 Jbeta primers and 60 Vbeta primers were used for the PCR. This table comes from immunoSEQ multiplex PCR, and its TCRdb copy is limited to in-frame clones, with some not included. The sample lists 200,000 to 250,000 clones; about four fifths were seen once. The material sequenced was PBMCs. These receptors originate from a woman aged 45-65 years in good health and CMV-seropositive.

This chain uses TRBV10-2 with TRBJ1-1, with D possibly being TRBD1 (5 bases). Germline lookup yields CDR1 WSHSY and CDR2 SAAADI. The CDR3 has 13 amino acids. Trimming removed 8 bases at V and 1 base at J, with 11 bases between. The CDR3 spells CASRDWGNTEAFF. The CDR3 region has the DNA TGCGCCAGCCGGGACTGGGGGAACACTGAAGCTTTCTTT.

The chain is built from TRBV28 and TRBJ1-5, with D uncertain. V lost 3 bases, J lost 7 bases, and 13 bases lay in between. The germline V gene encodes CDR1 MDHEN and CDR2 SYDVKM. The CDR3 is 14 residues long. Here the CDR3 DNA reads TGTGCCAGCAGTTTCCATATAGGGAGACAGCCCCAGCATTTT. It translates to CASSFHIGRQPQHF. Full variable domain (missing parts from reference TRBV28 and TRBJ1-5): DVKVTQSSRYLVKRTGEKVFLECVQDMDHENMFWYRQDPGLGLRLIYFSYDVKMKEKGDIPEGYSVSREKKERFSLILESASTNQTSMYLCASSFHIGRQPQHFGDGTRLSIL.

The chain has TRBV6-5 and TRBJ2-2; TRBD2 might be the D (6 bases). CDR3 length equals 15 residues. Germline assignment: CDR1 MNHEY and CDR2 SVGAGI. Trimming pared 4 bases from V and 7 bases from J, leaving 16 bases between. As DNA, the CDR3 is TGTGCCAGCAGTTCAAGCTCGGGACTCCGCGGGGAGCTGTTTTTT. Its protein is CASSSSSGLRGELFF.